The next 23 T cell receptor beta chains were all read from a single sample in a study of T cell responses to AZD1222 COVID-19 vaccine. Using immunoSEQ multiplex PCR, the repertoire was profiled, and TCRdb retains in-frame clones only, with some absent. The top ten clones hold roughly 3.1% of a sample with over 90,000 clones, 90% to 95% of them seen once. The specimen was peripheral blood, collected 28 days after the second AZD1222 dose. These receptors were obtained from an adult who received the AZD1222 COVID-19 vaccine.

There are a few counts of this clone. The chain couples TRBV28 to TRBJ2-2; possible D gene TRBD1, 5 bases. The V end was cut by 6 bases, the J end by 1 base, with 9 bases between. Germline V lookup: CDR1 MDHEN, CDR2 SYDVKM. The CDR3 loop spans 14 amino acids. The CDR3 sequence: CASRTQVNTGELFF. The CDR3 nucleotides are TGTGCCAGCAGGACACAGGTGAACACCGGGGAGCTGTTTTTT. The whole variable domain, remainder taken from reference TRBV28 and TRBJ2-2, is DVKVTQSSRYLVKRTGEKVFLECVQDMDHENMFWYRQDPGLGLRLIYFSYDVKMKEKGDIPEGYSVSREKKERFSLILESASTNQTSMYLCASRTQVNTGELFFGEGSRLTVL.

The chain joins TRBV11-1 to TRBJ2-3; possibly TRBD1 for D (5 bases). This CDR3 has 16 residues. Germline assignment: CDR1 SGHAT and CDR2 FQDESV (reference sequence). V gave up 3 bases and J gave up 1 base, with 14 bases separating them. The CDR3 DNA follows: TGTGCCAGCAGCTTTGATATGGGGCAGGGCACAGATACGCAGTATTTT. It specifies CASSFDMGQGTDTQYF.

This CDR3 is CASSTDRGPGNTIYF. In nucleotides, the CDR3 is TGTGCCAGTAGTACCGACAGGGGGCCTGGAAACACCATATATTTT. The chain is built from TRBV19 and TRBJ1-3, with TRBD1 identical over 10 bases. V lost 4 bases, J lost 2 bases, and 2 bases stayed unmatched. Per germline, CDR1 LNHDA and CDR2 SQIVND (reference sequence). The CDR3 extends over 15 amino acids.

The V gene is TRBV7-2, the J gene TRBJ2-5; 8 bases map to TRBD2. The CDR3 length is 17 residues. Per the germline V gene, CDR1 is SGHTA and CDR2 is FQGNSA. J gave up 5 bases and V 4 bases, and 15 bases lay outside the gene matches. The CDR3: CASSSLREGVGGETQYF. In DNA form, the CDR3 reads TGTGCCAGCAGCTCTCTTCGGGAGGGGGTGGGCGGTGAGACCCAGTACTTC.

In its sample, this clone was seen once. The chain recombines TRBV6-4 with TRBJ2-1, with 7 bases aligning to TRBD1. The CDR3 totals 16 residues. Germline V gene data show CDR1 as MRHNA and CDR2 as SNTAGT. V shed 3 bases and J 6 bases; nucleotides not matched to a gene: 11. As DNA, the CDR3 is TGTGCCAGCAGTGAGGGAGAGACAGGGTTTATCAATGAGCAGTTCTTC. This encodes CASSEGETGFINEQFF.

V usage is TRBV6-2 or TRBV6-3 and J usage is TRBJ1-1, with TRBD1 as a possible D gene (5 bases). The germline V and J ends were trimmed by 2 bases and 1 base, with 11 bases remaining between them. The germline CDR1 and CDR2 sequences are MNHEY and SVGEGT. CDR3 length: 15 residues. This chain's CDR3 is CASSYRGVKNTEAFF. The CDR3 coding sequence is TGTGCCAGCAGTTACAGGGGAGTAAAGAACACTGAAGCTTTCTTT.

The chain is built from TRBV5-5 and TRBJ1-2; a weak D match, TRBD1 (5 bases). This CDR3 is built from 14 residues. In germline, CDR1 is SGHKS, CDR2 YYEKEE (reference sequence). The ends were cut back, 4 bases at V and 3 bases at J, with 13 bases in the middle. The CDR3 sequence is CASSPGGDYYGYTF. The CDR3 coding sequence is TGTGCCAGCAGCCCCGGGGGGGATTACTATGGCTACACCTTC. The full variable domain, completed using reference TRBV5-5 and TRBJ1-2, is DAGVTQSPTHLIKTRGQQVTLRCSPISGHKSVSWYQQVLGQGPQFIFQYYEKEERGRGNFPDRFSARQFPNYSSELNVNALLLGDSALYLCASSPGGDYYGYTFGSGTRLTVV.

On this clone: Other DNA sequences from this sample encode an identical CDR3 as well. The chain uses TRBV7-2 and TRBJ1-1; D gene uncertain. The CDR3 is 13 residues long. Deletions cut 0 bases from V and 1 base from J, with 3 bases between. Germline CDR1 is SGHTA and CDR2 is FQGNSA. The CDR3 reads CASSLAENTEAFF. Here the CDR3 DNA reads TGTGCCAGCAGCTTAGCGGAGAACACTGAAGCTTTCTTT.

This clone turned up a few times. V usage is TRBV4-1 and J usage is TRBJ2-6; D ambiguous. The CDR3 contains 18 residues. CDR1 MGHRA and CDR2 YSYEKL come from the germline V gene. Trimming took off 1 base at V and 0 bases at J, with 13 bases between the two ends. DNA for the CDR3: TGCGCCAGCAGCCAAGTTCCAGGTCTCCCCTCTGGGGCCAACGTCCTGACTTTC. Translating it yields CASSQVPGLPSGANVLTF.

CDR3 protein: CASSVDLAGEAFF. CDR3 bases: TGTGCCAGCAGCGTAGATTTAGCGGGGGAAGCTTTCTTT. The genes are TRBV9 and TRBJ1-1; D is uncertain. Germline-derived CDR1 and CDR2 are SGDLS and YYNGEE. The V end lost 0 bases, the J end lost 8 bases, and 11 bases lay between the germline ends. There are 13 residues in the CDR3.

J is TRBJ1-5 and V is TRBV19; D is undetermined. V was clipped by 1 base and J by 7 bases, with 11 bases between them. Germline CDR1 is LNHDA and CDR2 is SQIVND (reference sequence). This CDR3 comprises 14 residues. CDR3 sequence reads: CASSIGNSGQPQHF. In DNA, the CDR3 is TGTGCCAGTAGTATAGGGAATTCTGGACAGCCCCAGCATTTT. The variable domain in full, with the rest retrieved from reference TRBV19 and TRBJ1-5, is DGGITQSPKYLFRKEGQNVTLSCEQNLNHDAMYWYRQDPGQGLRLIYYSQIVNDFQKGDIAEGYSVSREKKESFPLTVTSAQKNPTAFYLCASSIGNSGQPQHFGDGTRLSIL.

This clone has just a few counts. This chain connects TRBV6-6 to TRBJ2-1, with a tentative D call TRBD2 (6 bases). The CDR3 is 11 residues long. V gave up 8 bases and J gave up 8 bases, with 10 bases separating them. The germline CDR1 and CDR2 sequences are MNHNY and SVGAGI (reference sequence). CDR3 amino acids: CASLGGDEQFF. The CDR3 region has the DNA TGTGCCAGCCTAGGCGGGGATGAGCAGTTCTTC.

This chain links TRBV9 with TRBJ2-3, with D possibly matching TRBD2 (6 bases). The V gene's germline CDR1 is SGDLS and CDR2 YYNGEE. With 4 bases removed from V and 2 bases from J, the gap between germline ends came to 11 bases. This CDR3 is 14 amino acids long. CDR3 sequence: CASSIWTTTDTQYF. CDR3 coding DNA: TGTGCCAGCAGCATATGGACTACCACAGATACGCAGTATTTT. Combining the CDR3 with reference TRBV9 and TRBJ2-3 gives the whole variable domain DSGVTQTPKHLITATGQRVTLRCSPRSGDLSVYWYQQSLDQGLQFLIQYYNGEERAKGNILERFSAQQFPDLHSELNLSSLELGDSALYFCASSIWTTTDTQYFGPGTRLTVL.

The chain is built from TRBV29-1 and TRBJ1-1; no firm D call. V was pared by 3 bases and J by 0 bases, with 14 bases between. Germline lookup yields CDR1 SQVTM and CDR2 ANQGSEA. CDR3 length: 15 amino acids. For the CDR3, the DNA is TGCAGCGTTGAGGCGGCAGGCGAGATGAACACTGAAGCTTTCTTT. It codes for CSVEAAGEMNTEAFF.

The chain carries TRBV12-3 or TRBV12-4 and TRBJ1-1, with a weak D call TRBD1 (6 bases). CDR3 size: 12 residues. Between the trimmed V and J ends, which lost 5 bases and 12 bases, there was a span of 16 bases. This CDR3 reads CASSPNRVMSFF. The CDR3 nucleotides are TGTGCCAGCAGTCCTAACAGGGTGATGTCTTTCTTT.

The chain recombines TRBV12-3 or TRBV12-4 with TRBJ1-2; D unresolved. Trimming took off 2 bases at V and 4 bases at J, with 8 bases between the two ends. The CDR3 is 13 residues long. The CDR3 here is CASSLQTFYGYTF. In nucleotides, the CDR3 is TGTGCCAGCAGTTTACAGACCTTCTATGGCTACACCTTC.

This clone was observed a handful of times. The J gene is TRBJ2-7, the V gene TRBV5-4; D uncertain. Germline assignment: CDR1 SGHNT and CDR2 YYREEE (reference sequence). Trimming stripped 3 bases from V and 0 bases from J, with 7 bases between. This CDR3 has 13 amino acids. CDR3 loop: CASSYPSSYEQYF. CDR3 bases: TGTGCCAGCAGCTATCCGTCCTCCTACGAGCAGTACTTC.

As DNA, the CDR3 is TGTGCCAGCAGCCACAGGGAGGACTATGGCTACACCTTC. It yields the protein CASSHREDYGYTF. The chain carries TRBV3-1 (or the pseudogene TRBV3-2) and TRBJ1-2; a weak D match, TRBD1 (5 bases). V shed 3 bases and J shed 3 bases, with 8 bases lying between them. Germline V gene lookup returns CDR1 LGHDT and CDR2 YNNKEL (reference sequence). This CDR3 contains 13 residues.

V is TRBV7-8 and J is TRBJ1-2, with D perhaps TRBD1 (6 bases). V lost 5 bases and J lost 3, with 10 bases in between. Germline CDR1 reads SGHVS; CDR2 reads FQNEAQ. The CDR3 sequence is 13 residues long. Written as DNA, the CDR3 is TGTGCCAGCAGCACAGGGTTGTACTATGGCTACACCTTC. Translated, it gives CASSTGLYYGYTF.

The rearrangement uses TRBV6-2 or TRBV6-3 and TRBJ2-1, with 9 bases aligning to TRBD2. Germline CDR1 is MNHEY and CDR2 is SVGEGT. After removal of 2 bases from V and 6 bases from J, the junction contained 8 bases not matched to a gene. This CDR3 is built from 16 residues. Here the CDR3 DNA reads TGTGCCAGCAGTTACCTTCGGCGGGGGGGCCTCAATGAGCAGTTCTTC. Its protein is CASSYLRRGGLNEQFF.

V and J are TRBV29-1 and TRBJ2-1; D remains ambiguous. Germline V gene sequence: CDR1 SQVTM, CDR2 ANQGSEA. The V end was cut by 4 bases, the J end by 10 bases, with 8 bases between. CDR3 length: 10 amino acids. The CDR3 loop is CSVGTVEQFF. For the CDR3, the DNA is TGCAGCGTTGGCACGGTGGAGCAGTTCTTC.

The genes are TRBV12-3 or TRBV12-4 and TRBJ1-2; TRBD1 matches 9 bases. This CDR3 comprises 13 residues. J was trimmed by 4 bases and V by 5 bases; bases with no gene match: 2. This chain's CDR3 is CASSRDRVYGYTF. The CDR3 DNA sequence: TGTGCCAGCAGTCGGGACAGGGTCTATGGCTACACCTTC.

This CDR3 is CASSPPPPNEQFF. CDR3 in DNA: TGTGCCAGCAGCCCCCCTCCCCCTAATGAGCAGTTCTTC. This chain uses TRBV5-4 with TRBJ2-1; D ambiguous. V lost 4 bases and J 7 bases, leaving 12 bases between the germline ends. The CDR3 consists of 13 residues. The germline V gene encodes CDR1 SGHNT and CDR2 YYREEE (reference sequence). Filled out from reference TRBV5-4 and TRBJ2-1, the complete variable domain reads ETGVTQSPTHLIKTRGQQVTLRCSSQSGHNTVSWYQQALGQGPQFIFQYYREEENGRGNFPPRFSGLQFPNYSSELNVNALELDDSALYLCASSPPPPNEQFFGPGTRLTVL.